This TCR beta chain emerged from a study of CD8 T cells in ankylosing spondylitis. This CDR3 has 14 amino acids. V lost 3 bases, J lost 2 bases, and 11 bases lay in between. Germline values: CDR1 SGHRS, CDR2 YFSETQ. This clonotype came up many times. Its antigen is not known. Regarding the study as a whole: CD8+ by phenotype, disease-linked clones were relatively rare in peripheral blood. It was reported that disease-linked clones were significantly enriched in matched ankylosing spondylitis synovial fluid.

One entry per CDR3 protein results from TCRdb running MiXCR on the 5' RACE reads. The sample lists 100,000 to 150,000 distinct CDR3 sequences, about 6.4% occurring once. This clonotype was sampled from a male donor with ankylosing spondylitis or in good health (not recorded which). Material for sequencing was blood, either unsorted or a sorted T cell fraction (not recorded which). V is TRBV5-1 and J is TRBJ1-1; D not certain. CDR3 sequence (DNA): TGCGCCAGCAGCTCGCAGACGGGAAACACTGAAGCTTTCTTT. Translation gives CASSSQTGNTEAFF.